Following are 5 T cell receptor beta chains from one sample sequenced in a study of T cell repertoires in cytomegalovirus infection. MiXCR, applied by TCRdb to the reads, yields one record per CDR3 protein. The sample shows about 140,000 distinct CDR3 sequences, roughly 6.5% of them seen only once. Sequences were obtained from PBMCs. Receptors were obtained from a human donor in good health (CMV status not recorded). Some clones in this sample may be carry-over from other donors' samples.

The sample holds many counts of this clonotype. J is TRBJ2-1 and V is TRBV19; tentatively, D is TRBD1 (6 bases). This CDR3 is 11 amino acids long. V was cut by 10 bases and J by 6 bases, with 10 bases left in between. CDR1 LNHDA and CDR2 SQIVND come from the germline V gene (reference sequence). This chain's CDR3 is CATTGSNEQFF. The DNA for the CDR3 is TGTGCCACAACAGGGTCCAATGAGCAGTTCTTC.

The CDR3 bases are TGCAGCGTTGAAGGAGTGACGCGCGGAGGGACCCAGTACTTC. This translates into CSVEGVTRGGTQYF. The V gene is TRBV29-1, the J gene TRBJ2-5; a weak D match, TRBD2 (5 bases). V was trimmed by 1 base and J by 7 bases, leaving 16 bases between them. Germline V gives CDR1 SQVTM, CDR2 ANQGSEA. There are 14 residues in the CDR3.

DNA of the CDR3: TGTGCCTTCCGGGTCAGGGAGGGCACTGAAGCTTTCTTT. Protein sequence: CAFRVREGTEAFF. The chain links TRBV10-3 to TRBJ1-1; D is possibly TRBD1 (5 bases). The CDR3 has 13 amino acids. The germline gives CDR1 ENHRY, CDR2 SYGVKD. Trimming removed 11 bases from V and 4 bases from J, with 17 bases in between.

This clonotype was picked up many times. The CDR3 region is CASTLRGGGNQPQHF. In nucleotides, the CDR3 is TGTGCCAGCACCCTGAGAGGGGGAGGCAATCAGCCCCAGCATTTT. The chain is built from TRBV28 and TRBJ1-5; possible D gene TRBD1, 6 bases. The CDR3 consists of 15 residues. Germline CDR1 reads MDHEN; CDR2 reads SYDVKM. With 7 bases removed from V and 2 bases from J, the gap between germline ends came to 15 bases.

The sample holds many counts of this clonotype. The chain combines TRBV7-2 with TRBJ2-5, with TRBD2 matching 12 bases. The CDR3 runs 18 residues. Germline assignment: CDR1 SGHTA and CDR2 FQGNSA. The V gene end was trimmed by 0 bases and the J gene end by 4 bases; junction bases not matched to a gene: 9. CDR3: CASSLATDLAGGAETQYF. The CDR3 DNA reads TGTGCCAGCAGCTTAGCCACGGACCTAGCGGGGGGGGCAGAGACCCAGTACTTC.